This note documents a single T cell receptor (beta chain) sequence. Its target is unknown. This entry belongs to a study of cytomegalovirus exposure and HLA in healthy donors. The CDR3 totals 12 residues. Germline CDR1 is MNHEY and CDR2 is SVGAGI. With 6 bases clipped from V and 14 bases from J, the junction kept 10 bases outside the gene matches. PCR amplification relied on 60 Vbeta primers (plus 13 Jbeta primers). Sequenced by immunoSEQ multiplex PCR; TCRdb stores in-frame clones only, minus some. The sample has about 160,000 clones, roughly three quarters seen once. Notes on the study in general: It has been reported that TCR beta sequences accurately predicted the HLA-A and HLA-B alleles of most subjects.

The chain couples TRBV6-5 to TRBJ2-3; 8 positions agree with TRBD2. This clonotype was sampled from a man younger than 35 in good health and CMV-seropositive. The sample taken for sequencing was PBMCs. The CDR3 loop is CASRRTRTSLYF. Written as DNA, the CDR3 is TGTGCCAGCAGGCGGACTCGGACTAGCCTGTATTTT.